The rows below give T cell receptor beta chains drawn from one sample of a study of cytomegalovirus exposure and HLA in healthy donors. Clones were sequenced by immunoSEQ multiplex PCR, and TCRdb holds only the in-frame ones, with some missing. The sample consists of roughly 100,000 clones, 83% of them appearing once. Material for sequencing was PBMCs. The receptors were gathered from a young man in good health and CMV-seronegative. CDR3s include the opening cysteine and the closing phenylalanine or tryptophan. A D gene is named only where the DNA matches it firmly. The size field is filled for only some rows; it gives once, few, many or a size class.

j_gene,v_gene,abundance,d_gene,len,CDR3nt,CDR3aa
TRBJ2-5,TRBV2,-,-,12,TGTGCCAGCAGTTTCAGGGTCGAGACCCAGTACTTC,CASSFRVETQYF
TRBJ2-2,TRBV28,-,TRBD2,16,TGTGCCAGCAGTCCGAACTTAGCGGGGAACACCGGGGAGCTGTTTTTT,CASSPNLAGNTGELFF
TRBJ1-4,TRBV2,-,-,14,TGTGCCAGCACTTCGGGACTCAGGAATGAAAAACTGTTTTTT,CASTSGLRNEKLFF
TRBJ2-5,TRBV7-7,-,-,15,TGTGCTAGCAGCTTAGGGGGACTCCCCCAAGAGACCCAGTACTTC,CASSLGGLPQETQYF
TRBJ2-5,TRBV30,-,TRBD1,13,TGTGCCTATATTACAGGGGGCTGGGAGACCCAGTACTTC,CAYITGGWETQYF
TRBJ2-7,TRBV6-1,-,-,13,TGTGCCAGCAGTGAAGCCCGAGCCTACGAGCAGTACTTC,CASSEARAYEQYF
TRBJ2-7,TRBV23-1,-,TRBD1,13,TGCGCCACCCCGGGACAGGGGGCGGGGGAGCAGTACTTC,CATPGQGAGEQYF
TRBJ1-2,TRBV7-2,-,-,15,TGTGCCAGCAGCTTAAGGCAGGGGTGGAACTATGGCTACACCTTC,CASSLRQGWNYGYTF
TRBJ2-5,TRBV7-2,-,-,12,TGTGCCATCCAAGAGGGCGCAGAGACCCAGTACTTC,CAIQEGAETQYF
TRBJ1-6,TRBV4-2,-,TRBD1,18,TGTGCCAGCAGCCAAGAAGGGACAGAGAGCTCCTATAACTCACCCCTCCACTTT,CASSQEGTESSYNSPLHF
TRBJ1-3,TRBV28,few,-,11,TGTGCCAGCGAGGCTGGAAACACCATATATTTT,CASEAGNTIYF
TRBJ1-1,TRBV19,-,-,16,TGTGCCAGTAGTATATGGGGAGGGACCCCGAACACTGAAGCTTTCTTT,CASSIWGGTPNTEAFF
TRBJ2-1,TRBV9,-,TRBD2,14,TGTGCCAGCAGCGTAGTGGGACTAGCGGGAGAGCAGTTCTTC,CASSVVGLAGEQFF
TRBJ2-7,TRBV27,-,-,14,TGTGCCAGCAGTTTAGTCAGGGGAAAGGGAGAGCAGTACTTC,CASSLVRGKGEQYF
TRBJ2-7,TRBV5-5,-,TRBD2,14,TGTGCCAGCTCCCGGGGGGGGCGGCCTTACGAGCAGTACTTC,CASSRGGRPYEQYF
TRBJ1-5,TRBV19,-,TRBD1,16,TGTGCCAGTAGAAAAAAACAGGGGGCGAGCAATCAGCCCCAGCATTTT,CASRKKQGASNQPQHF
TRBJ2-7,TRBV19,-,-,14,TGTGCCAGTAGTTCCTGGACAGCGCTGGGCGAGCAGTACTTC,CASSSWTALGEQYF
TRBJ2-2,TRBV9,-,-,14,TGTGCCAGCAGCTTCCAGGGGTATACCGGGGAGCTGTTTTTT,CASSFQGYTGELFF
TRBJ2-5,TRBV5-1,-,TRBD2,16,TGCGCCAGCAGCTTGCGGGGGCTAGCGGGCTGGGAGACCCAGTACTTC,CASSLRGLAGWETQYF
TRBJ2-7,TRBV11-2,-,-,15,TGTGCCAGCAGCACCCATAGCGGCGGAGCTTACGAGCAGTACTTC,CASSTHSGGAYEQYF
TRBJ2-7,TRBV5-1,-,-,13,TGCGCCAGCAGCGCGGCAAGCTCCTACGAGCAGTACTTC,CASSAASSYEQYF
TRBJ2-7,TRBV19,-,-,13,TGTGCCACCTGGGCGGGATTGGGCAACGAGCAGTACTTC,CATWAGLGNEQYF
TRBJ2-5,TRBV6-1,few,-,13,TGTGCCAGCAGCAACGTGGCACAAGAGACCCAGTACTTC,CASSNVAQETQYF
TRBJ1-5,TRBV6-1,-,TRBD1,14,TGTGCCAGCAGTCAGACAGGGGACAATCAGCCCCAGCATTTT,CASSQTGDNQPQHF
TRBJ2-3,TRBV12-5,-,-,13,TGTGCTAGTGGTTTGGATATCACAGATACGCAGTATTTT,CASGLDITDTQYF
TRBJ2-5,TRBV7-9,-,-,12,TGTTCCAGCAGCTTCCCTCGGGGGACCCAGTACTTC,CSSSFPRGTQYF
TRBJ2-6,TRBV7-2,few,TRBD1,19,TGTGCCAGCAGCGCCAGGGGGACAGGGACGAGCTCTGGGGCCAACGTCCTGACTTTC,CASSARGTGTSSGANVLTF
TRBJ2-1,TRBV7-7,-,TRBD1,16,TGTGCTAGCAGCTCGGGGTCAGGGGGTGGCCACAATGAGCAGTTCTTC,CASSSGSGGGHNEQFF
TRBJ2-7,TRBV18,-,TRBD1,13,TGTGCCAGCTCGGGACAGGGGTCCTACGAGCAGTACTTC,CASSGQGSYEQYF
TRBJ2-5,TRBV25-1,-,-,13,TGTGCCAGCAGTGAATGGGCGCAAGAGACCCAGTACTTC,CASSEWAQETQYF
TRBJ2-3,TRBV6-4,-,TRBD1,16,TGTGCCAGCATGCCCTTTCCGGGACAGGGGCGAGATACGCAGTATTTT,CASMPFPGQGRDTQYF
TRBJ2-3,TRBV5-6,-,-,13,TGTGCCAGCAGCTTCCTACCCCCCGATACGCAGTATTTT,CASSFLPPDTQYF
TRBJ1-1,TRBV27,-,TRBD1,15,TGTGCCAGCAGTTCCGGACAGGGGGCAAAGACTGAAGCTTTCTTT,CASSSGQGAKTEAFF
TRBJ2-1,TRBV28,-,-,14,TGTGCCACCAAGAAGGACTGGGCCTACAATGAGCAGTTCTTC,CATKKDWAYNEQFF
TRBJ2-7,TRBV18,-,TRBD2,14,TGTGCCAGCTCACCGACTAGCGGGAAATACGAGCAGTACTTC,CASSPTSGKYEQYF
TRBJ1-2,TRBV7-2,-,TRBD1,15,TGTGCCAGCAGCCCTATCCGGGGAAGGGGGCTAGGCTACACCTTC,CASSPIRGRGLGYTF
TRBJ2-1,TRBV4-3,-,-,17,TGCGCCAGCAGCCAAGTATGGACTGTGAGCTCCTACAATGAGCAGTTCTTC,CASSQVWTVSSYNEQFF
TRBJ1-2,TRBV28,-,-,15,TGTGCCAGCAGTAACGGACAGCGCGCTAACTATGGCTACACCTTC,CASSNGQRANYGYTF
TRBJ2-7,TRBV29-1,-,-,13,TGCAGCGCGTACGACGGGGGCTCCTACGAGCAGTACTTC,CSAYDGGSYEQYF
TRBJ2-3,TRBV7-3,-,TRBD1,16,TGTGCCAGCAGCTTAAGAGCGACAGGGATAGTAGATACGCAGTATTTT,CASSLRATGIVDTQYF
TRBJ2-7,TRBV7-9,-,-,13,TGTGCCAGCAGCTTAGAGAGCTCCTACGAGCAGTACTTC,CASSLESSYEQYF
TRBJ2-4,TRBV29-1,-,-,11,TGCAGCGTTTCGGGATATAACATTCAGTACTTC,CSVSGYNIQYF
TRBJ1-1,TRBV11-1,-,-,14,TGTGCCAGCAGCGCCTCACAGGTGTACACTGAAGCTTTCTTT,CASSASQVYTEAFF
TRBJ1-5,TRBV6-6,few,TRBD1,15,TGTGCCAGCAGAGTAGGGACAGGGAAGGTTCAGCCCCAGCATTTT,CASRVGTGKVQPQHF
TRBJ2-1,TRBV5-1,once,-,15,TGCGCCAGCAGCTTGGAACAGGGCCTTTACAATGAGCAGTTCTTC,CASSLEQGLYNEQFF
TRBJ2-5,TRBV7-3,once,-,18,TGTGCCAGCAGCCCCCTTGGCGGGAGAGGCATTAGGGGGGAGACCCAGTACTTC,CASSPLGGRGIRGETQYF
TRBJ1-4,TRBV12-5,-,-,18,TGTGCTAGTGGTTTGGTACTGAGGTCTAGGGGGACTAATGAAAAACTGTTTTTT,CASGLVLRSRGTNEKLFF
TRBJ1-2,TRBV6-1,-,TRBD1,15,TGTGCCAGCAGTGAAGGGGGACAGAGATACTATGGCTACACCTTC,CASSEGGQRYYGYTF
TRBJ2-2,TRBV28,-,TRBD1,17,TGTGCCAGCAGGTTGTGGACAGGTTCCTCGAACACCGGGGAGCTGTTTTTT,CASRLWTGSSNTGELFF
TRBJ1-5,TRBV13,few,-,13,TGTGCCAGCAGCCCCCCCGGGGGTCAGCCCCAGCATTTT,CASSPPGGQPQHF